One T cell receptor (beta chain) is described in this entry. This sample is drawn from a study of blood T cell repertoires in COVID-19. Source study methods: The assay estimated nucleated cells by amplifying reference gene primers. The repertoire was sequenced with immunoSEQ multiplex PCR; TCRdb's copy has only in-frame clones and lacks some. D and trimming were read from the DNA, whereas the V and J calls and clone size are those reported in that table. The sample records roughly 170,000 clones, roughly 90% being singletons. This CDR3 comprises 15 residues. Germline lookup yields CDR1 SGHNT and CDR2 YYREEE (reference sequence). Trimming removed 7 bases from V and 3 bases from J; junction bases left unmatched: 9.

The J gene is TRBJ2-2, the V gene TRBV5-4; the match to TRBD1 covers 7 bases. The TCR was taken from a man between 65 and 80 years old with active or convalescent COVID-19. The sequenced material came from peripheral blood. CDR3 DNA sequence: TGTGCCAGCGCACTTTCAGGGGGTGACACCGGGGAGCTGTTTTTT. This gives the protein CASALSGGDTGELFF.